These 13 T cell receptor beta chains were sequenced from one sample in a study of CD8+ T cells in alopecia areata. Reverse transcription of extracted RNA yielded cDNA, which provided the sequencing template. Sequencing was performed with immunoSEQ multiplex PCR; in TCRdb, only in-frame clones are kept and a portion is missing. The profile shows around 61,000 clones, approximately 43% of them singletons. Here the sequenced sample was CD8+ T cells sorted from blood, taken at week 0. These receptors were collected from a human donor with alopecia areata.

The chain is built from TRBV7-2 and TRBJ2-5, with a tentative D call TRBD1 (6 bases). The CDR3 sequence is 16 residues long. Between the trimmed V and J ends, which lost 3 bases and 3 bases, there was a span of 17 bases. The germline gives CDR1 SGHTA, CDR2 FQGNSA. CDR3 bases: TGTGCCAGCAGCTTTAGGCCACAGGGAATTGAAGAGACCCAGTACTTC. Translating gives CASSFRPQGIEETQYF.

There are a few counts of this clone. V usage is TRBV5-8 and J usage is TRBJ1-1; 10 positions agree with TRBD1. V lost 3 bases and J lost 4; bases outside the gene matches: 9. The V gene's germline CDR1 is SGHTS and CDR2 YDEGEE. This CDR3 contains 16 residues. The CDR3 is CASSSGQGMGFTEAFF. The CDR3 region has the DNA TGTGCCAGCAGCTCGGGACAGGGGATGGGGTTCACTGAAGCTTTCTTT.

The chain links TRBV30 to TRBJ1-1; D is unresolved. The CDR3 covers 13 residues. Trimming cost V 2 bases and J 5 bases, with 12 bases left between them. CDR1 GTSNPN and CDR2 SVGIG come from the germline V gene (reference sequence). The CDR3 region is CAWSISGWTEAFF. CDR3 DNA sequence: TGTGCCTGGAGTATTTCTGGTTGGACTGAAGCTTTCTTT.

With regard to this clone: The junction shows a germline mismatch at one end, possibly a read error. Other DNA sequences within the sample encode an identical CDR3. The genes are TRBV7-9 and TRBJ1-2; TRBD1 is a possible D gene (6 bases). Germline CDR1 is SEHNR and CDR2 is FQNEAQ (reference sequence). The CDR3 is 16 amino acids. The DNA for the CDR3 is TGCGCCAGCAGCCAAGATCGATGGACAGTTTACTATGGCTACACCTTC. Protein: CASSQDRWTVYYGYTF.

V is TRBV27 and J is TRBJ2-7; TRBD2 agrees at 9 bases. V dropped 6 bases and J dropped 3; count of bases not matched to a gene: 9. This CDR3 is 15 amino acids long. CDR1 and CDR2 from the germline V gene are MNHEY and SMNVEV (reference sequence). The CDR3, as DNA: TGTGCCAGCAGCAGATTGACTAGCGGAGGCTACGAGCAGTACTTC. It codes for CASSRLTSGGYEQYF.

On this clone itself: Germline and junction disagree at one end, which may indicate a read error. This chain uses TRBV6-5 with TRBJ1-2; TRBD1 is a possible D gene (5 bases). Germline CDR1 is MNHEY and CDR2 is SVGAGI. The length of the CDR3 is 16 residues. The chain's CDR3 is CASSYSQGLSNFGYTF. The CDR3 DNA is TGTGCCAGCAGTTACTCGCAGGGCCTATCGAACTTTGGCTACACCTTC.

The chain uses TRBV11-2 and TRBJ2-2; TRBD2 agrees at 14 bases. The CDR3 is 18 amino acids. Germline lookup yields CDR1 SGHAT and CDR2 FQNNGV. V shed 5 bases, J shed 4 bases, and the junction held 9 bases outside the gene matches. This CDR3 reads CASSPPGLAGDSTGELFF. The CDR3 nucleotides are TGTGCCAGCAGCCCTCCGGGACTAGCGGGAGATAGCACCGGGGAGCTGTTTTTT.

This clone was seen a few times. The chain couples TRBV29-1 to TRBJ2-7; 8 nucleotides agree with TRBD1. Trimming cost V 4 bases and J 5 bases; bases outside gene matches: 4. Germline CDR1 is SQVTM and CDR2 is ANQGSEA. The CDR3 sequence is 12 residues long. Written as DNA, the CDR3 is TGCAGCGTTGTTGGACAGGGCCACGAGCAGTACTTC. Translating gives CSVVGQGHEQYF.

This clone has a handful of counts. The chain carries TRBV18 and TRBJ2-7; D is possibly TRBD1 (5 bases). The V gene lost 3 bases and the J gene lost 1 base, with 10 bases spanning the gap. The CDR3 runs 14 residues. Per germline, CDR1 KGHSH and CDR2 LQKENI. The CDR3 DNA is TGTGCCAGCTCACCTAAGGACACATCCTACGAGCAGTACTTC. Its protein is CASSPKDTSYEQYF.

This sequence joins TRBV2 and TRBJ2-2; TRBD1 might be the D (5 bases). Germline V lookup: CDR1 SNHLY, CDR2 FYNNEI. Trimming pared 0 bases from V and 1 base from J, leaving 9 bases between. This CDR3 is 16 amino acids long. The CDR3 DNA reads TGTGCCAGCAGTGAAGCGGGCAGGGTGAACACCGGGGAGCTGTTTTTT. Translating it yields CASSEAGRVNTGELFF.

The chain couples TRBV2 to TRBJ2-1; D may be TRBD1 or TRBD2 (5 bases each). This CDR3 has 15 amino acids. The V and J ends lost 5 bases and 9 bases respectively, with 20 bases between them. Per germline, CDR1 SNHLY and CDR2 FYNNEI. The CDR3 bases are TGTGCCAGCAGTTTATTGGGGCTAGGGAGCGGTGAGCAGTTCTTC. This codes for CASSLLGLGSGEQFF.

This clone was counted between two and nine times. The rearrangement uses TRBV29-1 and TRBJ1-1; 10 nucleotides agree with TRBD1. Germline CDR1 SQVTM, CDR2 ANQGSEA. Trimming took 6 bases from V and 5 from J; bases not matched to a gene: 3. The CDR3 is 12 amino acids. The CDR3 loop reads CSVRDRGTEAFF. The CDR3 DNA sequence: TGCAGCGTGAGGGACAGGGGTACTGAAGCTTTCTTT.

The chain carries TRBV29-1 and TRBJ2-3; D remains unclear. The CDR3 spans 14 residues. CDR1 is SQVTM, CDR2 ANQGSEA, per germline. Trimming shortened V by 8 bases and J by 1 base, and 16 bases separated the two germline ends. CDR3 DNA sequence: TGCAGCTCGGTATCAAGTAGGGGCACAGATACGCAGTATTTT. As protein: CSSVSSRGTDTQYF.